This T cell receptor beta chain derives from a study of blood T cells in healthy people across ages. The table lists this clonotype with a few counts. Its matching antigen is unknown. A second PCR of about 6 to 12 cycles used a sample-barcoded 5' primer and a J-beta primer mix. TCRdb processed the 5' RACE reads anew with MiXCR; each CDR3 protein has one entry. The sample has approximately 1.5 million distinct CDR3 sequences; approximately 32% are singletons. Trimming took 2 bases from V and 0 from J, leaving 14 bases between them. This CDR3 spans 16 amino acids. Germline-derived CDR1 and CDR2 are MNHNS and SASEGT. Findings and caveats of the study: Considered underestimates were the diversity estimates obtained from one million T cells.

The V gene is TRBV6-1, the J gene TRBJ2-7; D is tentatively TRBD1 or TRBD2 (5 bases each). Sequencing input: blood. This receptor was identified in a woman in her 30s in good health. In nucleotides, the CDR3 is TGTGCCAGCAGTGAATCCGGGGCAGCTCACTCCTACGAGCAGTACTTC. It is translated as CASSESGAAHSYEQYF.